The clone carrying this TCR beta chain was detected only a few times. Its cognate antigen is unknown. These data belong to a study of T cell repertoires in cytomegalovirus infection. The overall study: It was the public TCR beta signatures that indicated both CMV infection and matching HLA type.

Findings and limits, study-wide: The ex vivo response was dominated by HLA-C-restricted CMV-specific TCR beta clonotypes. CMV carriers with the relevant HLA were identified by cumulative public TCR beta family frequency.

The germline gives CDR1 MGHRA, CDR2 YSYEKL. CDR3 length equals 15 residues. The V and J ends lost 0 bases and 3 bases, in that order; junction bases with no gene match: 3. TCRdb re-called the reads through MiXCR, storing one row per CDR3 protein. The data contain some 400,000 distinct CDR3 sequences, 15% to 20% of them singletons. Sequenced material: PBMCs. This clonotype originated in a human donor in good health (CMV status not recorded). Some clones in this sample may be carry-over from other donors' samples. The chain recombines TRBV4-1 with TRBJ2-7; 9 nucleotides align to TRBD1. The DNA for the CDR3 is TGCGCCAGCAGCCAAGAGCCGGGACAGGGCTACGAGCAGTACTTC. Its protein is CASSQEPGQGYEQYF.